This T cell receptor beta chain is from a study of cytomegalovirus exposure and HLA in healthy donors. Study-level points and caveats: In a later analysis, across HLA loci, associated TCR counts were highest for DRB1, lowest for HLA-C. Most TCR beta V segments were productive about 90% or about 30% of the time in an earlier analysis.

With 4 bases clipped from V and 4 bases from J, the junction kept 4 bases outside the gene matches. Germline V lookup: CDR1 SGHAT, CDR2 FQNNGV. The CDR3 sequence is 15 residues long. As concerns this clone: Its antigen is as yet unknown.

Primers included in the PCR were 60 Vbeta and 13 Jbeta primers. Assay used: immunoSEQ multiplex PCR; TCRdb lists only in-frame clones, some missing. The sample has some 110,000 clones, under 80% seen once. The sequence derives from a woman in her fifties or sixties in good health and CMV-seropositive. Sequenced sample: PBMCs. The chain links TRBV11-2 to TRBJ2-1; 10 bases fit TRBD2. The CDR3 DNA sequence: TGTGCCAGCAGCTCGAGCGGGGGGGATTACAATGAGCAGTTCTTC. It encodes CASSSSGGDYNEQFF.